This is a list of T cell receptor beta chains from one sample in a study of human T cells and chemical hapten exposure. TCRdb reprocessed the RACE reads via MiXCR and lists one record per CDR3 protein. In the table there are a few hundred thousand distinct CDR3 sequences, around 6% of which are singletons. Material: whole blood, obtained in connection with sensitization to the hapten diphenylcyclopropenone (DPC). The receptor source for this set is a woman between 18 and 29 years old with alopecia areata. Some clones in this sample may be carry-over from other donors' samples. Both conserved end residues are part of each CDR3. D genes are given only for firm matches.

j_call v_call d_call cdr3_aa
TRBJ2-3 TRBV12-3/TRBV12-4 TRBD2 CASSVGLAGLTDTQYF
TRBJ1-2 TRBV29-1 NA CSVEDTTVDYGYTF
TRBJ2-1 TRBV3-1 TRBD2 CASSQELALAGDFAYNEQFF
TRBJ1-5 TRBV12-3/TRBV12-4 NA CASSFLAQPQHF
TRBJ1-5 TRBV15 TRBD1 CATSRAPTGVRDQPQHF
TRBJ2-4 TRBV6-2/TRBV6-3 NA CASSPGTLRGIQYF
TRBJ2-3 TRBV7-9 NA CASSLLTGTQNF
TRBJ2-4 TRBV5-1 NA CASSFGDIQYF
TRBJ2-3 TRBV6-4 TRBD2 CASSYGGDADTQYF
TRBJ1-3 TRBV4-2 NA CASSQDEGRYSGNTIYF
TRBJ1-2 TRBV12-3/TRBV12-4 NA CASSPLARRDGYTF
TRBJ1-1 TRBV3-1 NA CASNNPEANTEAFF
TRBJ2-3 TRBV6-6 NA CASMYTDTQYF
TRBJ1-3 TRBV3-1 NA CASSQVRFGTIYF
TRBJ1-4 TRBV5-5 NA CASSRGGSEKLFF
TRBJ1-6 TRBV20-1 NA CSARGRFSPLHF
TRBJ2-3 TRBV10-3 TRBD1 CAISESGQGTDTQYF
TRBJ1-4 TRBV27 NA CASSLWGEKLFF
TRBJ1-3 TRBV6-5 NA CASSYSIVDSGNTIYF
TRBJ1-5 TRBV18 TRBD1 CASSPVTGGQPQHF
TRBJ2-3 TRBV28 NA CASSSSGNVASVTDTQYF
TRBJ1-5 TRBV6-5 NA CASSPRGVLNQPQHF
TRBJ1-2 TRBV28 TRBD1 CASSFAGTVHGYTF
TRBJ1-1 TRBV4-3 NA CASSHIPGAKNTEAFF
TRBJ2-3 TRBV7-9 TRBD1 CASSLPTGTTDTQYF
TRBJ1-1 TRBV11-2 TRBD1 CASTNDREGRAFF
TRBJ2-5 TRBV2 NA CASRRGLQETQYF
TRBJ2-2 TRBV7-2 NA CASSLSSGTGELFF
TRBJ1-1 TRBV5-1 TRBD1 CASSLEGQIGTIEAFF
TRBJ1-1 TRBV9 TRBD1 CASSAHDRDTEAFF
TRBJ1-1 TRBV12-3/TRBV12-4 TRBD1 CASLNRGMNTEAFF
TRBJ2-2 TRBV6-4 NA CASSEVHGPGELFF
TRBJ2-3 TRBV7-2 TRBD2 CASSSTSGDTQYF
TRBJ1-6 TRBV28 NA CASSLIGIPPLHF
TRBJ2-1 TRBV7-8 TRBD1 CASSLVRFPGGDEQFF
TRBJ1-2 TRBV18 TRBD1 CASSPTPGTGGAVGGYTF
TRBJ2-1 TRBV9 NA CASSVSAGRHNEQFF
TRBJ1-5 TRBV5-1 NA CASSYEGYWDQPQHF
TRBJ2-5 TRBV3-1 TRBD1 CASSQSTGDLTQYF
TRBJ1-1 TRBV18 NA CASSPTTGNTEAFF
TRBJ2-2 TRBV29-1 NA CSVSGVANTGELFF
TRBJ2-7 TRBV20-1 NA CSAMPGDYEQYF
TRBJ2-1 TRBV4-2 NA CASSQDSSSYNEQFF
TRBJ2-3 TRBV27 NA CASRGADIGGDTQYF
TRBJ1-2 TRBV28 TRBD1 CASNTGGVSNYGYTF
TRBJ1-5 TRBV5-6 NA CASSLWEGSNQPQHF
TRBJ2-3 TRBV7-2 NA CASSPLAPGTDTQYF
TRBJ2-7 TRBV10-3 NA CAISESGTVEQYF